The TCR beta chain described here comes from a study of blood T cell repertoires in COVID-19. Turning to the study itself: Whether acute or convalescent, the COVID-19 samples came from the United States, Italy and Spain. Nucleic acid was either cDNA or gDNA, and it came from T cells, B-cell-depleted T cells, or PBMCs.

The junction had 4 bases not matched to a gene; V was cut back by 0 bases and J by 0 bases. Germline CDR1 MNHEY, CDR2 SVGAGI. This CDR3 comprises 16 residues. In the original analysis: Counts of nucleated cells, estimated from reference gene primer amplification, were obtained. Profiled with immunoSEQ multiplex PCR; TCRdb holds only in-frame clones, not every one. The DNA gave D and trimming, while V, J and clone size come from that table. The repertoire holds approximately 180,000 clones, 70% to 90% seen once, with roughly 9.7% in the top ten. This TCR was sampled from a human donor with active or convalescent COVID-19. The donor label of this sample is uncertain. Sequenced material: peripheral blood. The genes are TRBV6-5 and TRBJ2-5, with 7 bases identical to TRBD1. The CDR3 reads CASSYSDGTDQETQYF. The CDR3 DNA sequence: TGTGCCAGCAGTTACTCGGACGGGACAGACCAAGAGACCCAGTACTTC.